This TCR beta chain was captured in a study of blood T cell repertoires in COVID-19 (dated by TCRdb to the early 2020s). At the level of the whole study: Samples from collaborators originated in the United States, Italy and Spain and spanned both the acute and convalescent phases of COVID-19. The material from the prospective study consisted of cDNA or gDNA derived from T cells, B-cell-depleted T cells, or PBMCs. A de-identified subject ID, COVID-19 status, age in years and sex were almost always included in the sample metadata. The repertoires were released in a freely available public database intended as a resource for research on the immune response to SARS-CoV-2. Where available, HLA class I and class II types were taken from metadata supplied by the sample provider and were not determined by assay-based typing. The dataset comprised deeply sampled blood TCRbeta repertoires from subjects exposed to, actively infected with, or recovered from COVID-19. Samples were obtained from the ongoing ImmuneRACE study (first 160 participants) and from 950 to 1,500 subjects provided by 6 global collaborators. Points the paper makes about the study in general: Clinical and demographic metadata were provided uncurated, with the amount varying by source and participant.

For this clone: The antigen it binds to is not known. Base qualities are not provided; no much larger clone lies one nucleotide away.

Relative to germline, V is 5 bases shorter and J is 1 base shorter, with 8 bases between their ends. The CDR3 contains 14 residues, cysteine and phenylalanine counted. CDR3 DNA is the only sequence kept; it has 42 bases, read in frame from the first base. CDR1 and CDR2, per the germline V gene, are SGHTA and FQGTGA. The immunoSEQ Assay, a bias-controlled multiplex PCR, was used to amplify TCRbeta CDR3 regions from genomic DNA. As for the original processing: The number of nucleated cells in each sample was estimated by amplification of reference gene primers within the assay. To quantify the absolute abundance of each unique TCRbeta CDR3 rearrangement, sequence reads were collapsed and filtered. For each sample, productive Simpson clonality was calculated as the square root of Simpson's diversity index across productive rearrangements. TCRdb's version of the immuneACCESS table is confined to in-frame rearrangements and falls short of the full clone set. An unresolved V gene accounts for under half of the shortfall where checked; the remainder is of unknown origin. That table furnishes V, J and clone size, whereas the DNA furnished D and trimming. The sample table records about 90,000 clones; around three quarters of these occur just once. The top ten clones comprise 10% of the sample.

Collaborating institutions collected whole blood in K2EDTA tubes following their own protocols. For TCRbeta analysis, collaborators shipped samples as frozen whole blood, isolated PBMCs, or DNA extracted from either of those sample types. The receptor comes from a woman aged 70-85 years with acute or convalescent COVID-19. This receptor chain uses TRBV7-3 and TRBJ2-2; no D gene call is confident. Material: peripheral blood. The CDR3 protein is CASSPNGNTGELFF. The DNA sequence reads TGTGCCAGCAGCCCAAACGGGAACACCGGGGAGCTGTTTTTT.